The 11 T cell receptor beta chains given below trace back to one sample, sequenced in a study of T-cell reconstitution after alpha-beta-depleted transplantation in children. Preparation of the TCRbeta library used unique molecular identifiers. One entry per CDR3 protein, called by TCRdb with MiXCR from the PCR reads. The table records tens of thousands of distinct CDR3 sequences, roughly 6.6% of them present only once. The sequencing here drew on PBMCs from the stem cell graft donor, taken from the stem cell graft. The receptors come from a human donor who donated a stem cell graft to a child with acute lymphoblastic leukemia.

The table lists this clonotype with many counts. This rearrangement joins TRBV11-2 to TRBJ2-2; 14 bases agree with TRBD2. Germline V CDR1 and CDR2: SGHAT, FQNNGV. The CDR3 is 18 amino acids. The V gene end was trimmed by 2 bases and the J gene end by 0 bases; junction bases not matched to a gene: 2. This CDR3 is CASSLRLAGGANTGELFF. CDR3 sequence (DNA): TGTGCCAGCAGCTTAAGACTAGCGGGAGGGGCGAACACCGGGGAGCTGTTTTTT.

This clonotype was detected many times. The rearrangement uses TRBV20-1 and TRBJ1-2; weak D call: TRBD1 (5 bases). V lost 6 bases to trimming and J lost 5 bases, with 13 bases between them. CDR1 is DFQATT, CDR2 SNEGSKA, per germline (reference sequence). This CDR3 has 12 amino acids. The CDR3 loop reads CSATGTDYGYTF. The CDR3 DNA reads as TGCAGTGCAACCGGGACGGATTATGGCTACACCTTC.

This clonotype was seen many times. The CDR3 region has the DNA TGTGCCAGCAGACTTCTCCGGACTAGCGGGGGGAGCTACAATGAGCAGTTCTTC. Amino acids: CASRLLRTSGGSYNEQFF. The chain recombines TRBV7-8 with TRBJ2-1, with 14 bases identical to TRBD2. There are 18 residues in the CDR3. In germline, CDR1 is SGHVS, CDR2 FQNEAQ. V lost 6 bases to trimming and J lost 3 bases; unmatched junction nucleotides: 10.

This clonotype has ten or more counts. V and J are TRBV5-1 and TRBJ2-7; D call uncertain. This CDR3 contains 12 residues. Per germline, CDR1 SGHRS and CDR2 YFSETQ. V was pared by 4 bases and J by 4 bases, with 9 bases between. In DNA form, the CDR3 reads TGCGCCAGCAGCCCAGGCCGGTACGAGCAGTACTTC. This sequence encodes CASSPGRYEQYF.

This clonotype was recorded at least ten times. The V gene is TRBV10-3, the J gene TRBJ1-1; TRBD1 is a possible D gene (5 bases). The germline CDR1 and CDR2 sequences are ENHRY and SYGVKD. The ends were cut back, 2 bases at V and 6 bases at J, with 10 bases in the middle. The CDR3 spans 13 residues. The CDR3 coding sequence is TGTGCCATCAGTGAGGGGGGAGGGTCTGAAGCTTTCTTT. It codes for CAISEGGGSEAFF.

This clonotype was recorded at least ten times. A junction end diverges from the germline sequence, so it may reflect a read error. The J gene is TRBJ1-1, the V gene TRBV6-1; D unclear. Per germline, CDR1 MNHNS and CDR2 SASEGT. This CDR3 comprises 15 residues. CDR3 DNA sequence: TGTGCCAGCAGTGAATATGAGGTCACGAACATTGAAGCTTTCTTT. Its translation: CASSEYEVTNIEAFF.

In this sample, this clonotype turned up a few times. J is TRBJ2-1 and V is TRBV29-1, with D uncertain. V lost 2 bases to trimming and J lost 0 bases, with 11 bases between them. Germline lookup yields CDR1 SQVTM and CDR2 ANQGSEA. The CDR3 is 15 amino acids. CDR3 nucleotide sequence: TGCAGCGTTGAAACGCCAGAGAGCTCCTACAATGAGCAGTTCTTC. It translates to CSVETPESSYNEQFF.

This chain joins TRBV7-3 and TRBJ2-5; D call uncertain. The CDR3 is made up of 11 amino acids. Per the germline V gene, CDR1 is SGHTA and CDR2 is FQGTGA. Trimming took off 3 bases at V and 5 bases at J, with 4 bases between the two ends. The CDR3 here is CASSLTETQYF. CDR3 DNA: TGTGCCAGCAGCTTGACGGAGACCCAGTACTTC. The whole variable domain, filled in from reference TRBV7-3 and TRBJ2-5, reads GAGVSQTPSNKVTEKGKYVELRCDPISGHTALYWYRQSLGQGPEFLIYFQGTGAADDSGLPNDRFFAVRPEGSVSTLKIQRTERGDSAVYLCASSLTETQYFGPGTRLLVL.

The J gene is TRBJ2-5, the V gene TRBV24-1; D may be TRBD2 (6 bases). Germline values: CDR1 KGHDR, CDR2 SFDVKD. The CDR3 has 14 amino acids. The ends were cut back, 4 bases at V and 7 bases at J, with 15 bases in the middle. This CDR3 is CATSEEVTSRTQYF. Here the CDR3 DNA reads TGTGCCACCAGTGAAGAAGTAACTAGCCGGACCCAGTACTTC.

This clonotype was picked up many times. The gene calls are TRBV4-1 and TRBJ1-2; no firm D call. V lost 4 bases and J 2 bases, leaving 14 bases between the germline ends. The CDR3 length is 15 residues. The germline gives CDR1 MGHRA, CDR2 YSYEKL. CDR3 amino acids: CASSPVRFKNYGYTF. The CDR3 DNA follows: TGCGCCAGCAGCCCAGTTAGGTTCAAAAACTATGGCTACACCTTC.

This chain joins TRBV6-1 and TRBJ1-1; TRBD1 matches 8 bases. The CDR3 has 13 amino acids. V was pared by 6 bases and J by 4 bases, with 4 bases of the junction left unmatched. Germline assignment: CDR1 MNHNS and CDR2 SASEGT. The CDR3 region has the DNA TGTGCCAGCAGCAGGGGGCTGGGCACTGAAGCTTTCTTT. Translation: CASSRGLGTEAFF.